This T cell receptor (beta chain) came from a study of T cell responses to AZD1222 COVID-19 vaccine. Profiling relied on immunoSEQ multiplex PCR, and the TCRdb table lists in-frame clones only, not all of them. The sample includes around 110,000 clones, roughly nine tenths of them seen just once. Notes on the study in general: Spike regions recognized by vaccine-associated CD4 TCRs spanned the protein, led by 160-218 and 743-854. Clonal diversity was possibly underestimated, and the donors were mostly white British, with more females.

As to this clone: The antigen is unknown.

CDR1 LGHDT and CDR2 YNNKEL come from the germline V gene (reference sequence). CDR3 size: 14 residues. Trimming took off 3 bases at V and 6 bases at J, with 14 bases between the two ends. The sequence was obtained from an adult who received the AZD1222 COVID-19 vaccine. The sequencing here drew on peripheral blood, taken 28 days after the second AZD1222 dose. V and J are TRBV3-1 (or the pseudogene TRBV3-2) and TRBJ1-2; D is ambiguous. DNA for the CDR3: TGTGCCAGCAGCCATAATACAGAGAACCATGGCTACACCTTC. It codes for CASSHNTENHGYTF.